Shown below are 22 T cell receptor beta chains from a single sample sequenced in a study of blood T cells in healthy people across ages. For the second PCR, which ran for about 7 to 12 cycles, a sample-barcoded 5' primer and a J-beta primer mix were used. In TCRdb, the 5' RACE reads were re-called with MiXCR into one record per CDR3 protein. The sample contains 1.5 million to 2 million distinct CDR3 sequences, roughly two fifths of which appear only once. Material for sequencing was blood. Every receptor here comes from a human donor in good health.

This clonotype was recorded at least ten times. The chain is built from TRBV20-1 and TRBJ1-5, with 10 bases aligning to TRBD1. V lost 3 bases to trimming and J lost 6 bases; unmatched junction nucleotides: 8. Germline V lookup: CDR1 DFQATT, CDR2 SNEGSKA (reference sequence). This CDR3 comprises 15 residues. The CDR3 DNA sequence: TGCAGTGCTAGGCGGACAGGGGGACGGGGTCAGCCCCAGCATTTT. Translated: CSARRTGGRGQPQHF.

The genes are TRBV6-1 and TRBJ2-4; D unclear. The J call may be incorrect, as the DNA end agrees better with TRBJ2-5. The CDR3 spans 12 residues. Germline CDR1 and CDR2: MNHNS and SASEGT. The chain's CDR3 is CASTSPPETQYF. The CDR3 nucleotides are TGTGCCAGCACTTCCCCCCCCGAGACCCAGTACTTC.

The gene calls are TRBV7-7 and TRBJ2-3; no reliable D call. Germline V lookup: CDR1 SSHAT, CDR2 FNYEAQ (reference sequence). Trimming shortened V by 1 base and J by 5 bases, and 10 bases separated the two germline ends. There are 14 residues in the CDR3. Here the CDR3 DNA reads TGTGCCAGCAGCTTAGGGGTCGGTTTAGATACGCAGTATTTT. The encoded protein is CASSLGVGLDTQYF.

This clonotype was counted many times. The CDR3 region has the DNA TGCAGCTTCGCATGGACGGCGGACTCCTACGAGCAGTACTTC. It codes for CSFAWTADSYEQYF. The chain has TRBV29-1 and TRBJ2-7; D is undetermined. The V gene lost 8 bases and the J gene lost 0 bases, with 17 bases spanning the gap. There are 14 residues in the CDR3. The germline V gene encodes CDR1 SQVTM and CDR2 ANQGSEA.

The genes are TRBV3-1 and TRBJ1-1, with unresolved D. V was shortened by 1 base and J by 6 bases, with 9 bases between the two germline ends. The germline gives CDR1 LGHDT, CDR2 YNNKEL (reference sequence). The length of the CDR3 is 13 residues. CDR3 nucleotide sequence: TGTGCCAGCAGCCAAGGACTGCCGTCTGAAGCTTTCTTT. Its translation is CASSQGLPSEAFF.

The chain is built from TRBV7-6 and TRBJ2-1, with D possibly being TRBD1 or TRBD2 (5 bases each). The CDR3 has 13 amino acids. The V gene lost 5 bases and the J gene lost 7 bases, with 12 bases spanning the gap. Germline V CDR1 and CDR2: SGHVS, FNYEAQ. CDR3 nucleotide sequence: TGTGCCAGCAGCATTGAGGGGTGGAATGAGCAGTTCTTC. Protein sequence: CASSIEGWNEQFF.

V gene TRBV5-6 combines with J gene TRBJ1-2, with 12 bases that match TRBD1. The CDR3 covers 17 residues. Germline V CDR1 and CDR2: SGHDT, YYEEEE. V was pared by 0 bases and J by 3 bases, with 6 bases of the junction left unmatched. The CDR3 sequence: CASSLVWDRGRDYGYTF. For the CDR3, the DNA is TGTGCCAGCAGCTTGGTTTGGGACAGGGGGCGCGACTATGGCTACACCTTC.

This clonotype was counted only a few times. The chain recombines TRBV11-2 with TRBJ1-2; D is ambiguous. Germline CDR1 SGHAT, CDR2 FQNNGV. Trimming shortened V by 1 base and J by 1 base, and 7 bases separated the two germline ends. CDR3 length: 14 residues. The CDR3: CASSLAGINYGYTF. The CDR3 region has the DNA TGTGCCAGCAGCTTAGCCGGCATTAACTATGGCTACACCTTC.

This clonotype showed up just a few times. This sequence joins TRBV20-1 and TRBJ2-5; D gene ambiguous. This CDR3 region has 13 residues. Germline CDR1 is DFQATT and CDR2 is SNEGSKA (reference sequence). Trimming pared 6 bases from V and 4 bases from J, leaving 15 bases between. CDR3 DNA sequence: TGCAGTGCAAGGACCCCTCAACGAGAGACCCAGTACTTC. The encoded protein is CSARTPQRETQYF.

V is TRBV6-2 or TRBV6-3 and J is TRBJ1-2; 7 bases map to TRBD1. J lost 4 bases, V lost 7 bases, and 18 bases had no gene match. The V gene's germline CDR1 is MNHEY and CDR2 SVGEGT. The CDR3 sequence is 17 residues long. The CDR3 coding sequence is TGTGCCAGCACCCCAGGGGGGACTACTATTCAACTCTATGGCTACACCTTC. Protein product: CASTPGGTTIQLYGYTF.

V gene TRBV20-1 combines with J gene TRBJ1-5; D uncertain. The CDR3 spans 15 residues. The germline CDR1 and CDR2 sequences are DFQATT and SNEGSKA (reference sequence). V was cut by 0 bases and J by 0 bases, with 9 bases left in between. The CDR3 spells CSARELPYSNQPQHF. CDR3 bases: TGCAGTGCTAGAGAGTTGCCGTATAGCAATCAGCCCCAGCATTTT.

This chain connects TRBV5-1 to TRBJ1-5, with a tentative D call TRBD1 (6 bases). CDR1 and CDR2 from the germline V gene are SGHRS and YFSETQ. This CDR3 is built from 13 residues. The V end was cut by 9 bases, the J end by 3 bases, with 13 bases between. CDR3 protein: CAITDRNNQPQHF. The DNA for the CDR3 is TGCGCCATTACGGACAGAAACAATCAGCCCCAGCATTTT.

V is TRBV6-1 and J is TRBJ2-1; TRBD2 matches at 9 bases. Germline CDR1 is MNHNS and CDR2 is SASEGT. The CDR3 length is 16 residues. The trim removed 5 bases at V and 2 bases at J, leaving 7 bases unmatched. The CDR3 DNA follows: TGTGCCAGCAGTTTGGGGCGGGGGGGCACCTACAATGAGCAGTTCTTC. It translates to CASSLGRGGTYNEQFF.

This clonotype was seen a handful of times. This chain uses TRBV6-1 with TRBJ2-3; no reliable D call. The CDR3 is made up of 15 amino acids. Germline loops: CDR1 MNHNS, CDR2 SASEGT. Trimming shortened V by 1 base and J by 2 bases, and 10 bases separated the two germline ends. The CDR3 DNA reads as TGTGCCAGCAGTGAAGGACACCTAGTCACAGATACGCAGTATTTT. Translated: CASSEGHLVTDTQYF.

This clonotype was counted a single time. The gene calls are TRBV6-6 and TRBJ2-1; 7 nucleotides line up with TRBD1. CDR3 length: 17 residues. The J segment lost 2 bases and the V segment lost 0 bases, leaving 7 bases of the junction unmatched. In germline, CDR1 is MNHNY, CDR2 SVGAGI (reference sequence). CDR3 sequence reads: CASSYSNDRAAYNEQFF. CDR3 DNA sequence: TGTGCCAGCAGTTACTCCAACGACAGGGCAGCCTACAATGAGCAGTTCTTC.

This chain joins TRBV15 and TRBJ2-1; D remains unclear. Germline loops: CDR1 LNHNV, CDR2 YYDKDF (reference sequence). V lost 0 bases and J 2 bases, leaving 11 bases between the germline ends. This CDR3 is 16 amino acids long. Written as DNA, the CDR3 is TGTGCCACCAGCAGAGATGAGAACCCAGCCTACAATGAGCAGTTCTTC. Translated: CATSRDENPAYNEQFF.

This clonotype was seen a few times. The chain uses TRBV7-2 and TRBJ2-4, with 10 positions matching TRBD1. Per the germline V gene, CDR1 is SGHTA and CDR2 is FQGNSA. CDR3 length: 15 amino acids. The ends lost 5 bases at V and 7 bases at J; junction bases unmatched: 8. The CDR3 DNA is TGTGCCAGCAGCCAGACAGGGGGCAGTATGAACATTCAGTACTTC. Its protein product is CASSQTGGSMNIQYF.

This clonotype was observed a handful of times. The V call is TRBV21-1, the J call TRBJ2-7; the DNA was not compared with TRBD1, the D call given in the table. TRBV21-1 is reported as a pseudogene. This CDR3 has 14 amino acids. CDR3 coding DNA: TGTGCCAGGTCGACAGGGGGCGACGGTCACGAGCAGTACTTC. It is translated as CARSTGGDGHEQYF.

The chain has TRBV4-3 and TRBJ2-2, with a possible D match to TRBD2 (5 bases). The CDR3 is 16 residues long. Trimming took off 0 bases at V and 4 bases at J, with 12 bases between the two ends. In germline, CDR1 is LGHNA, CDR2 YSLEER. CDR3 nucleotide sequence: TGCGCCAGCAGCCAAGAGAGGGCCTCGGGCACCGGGGAGCTGTTTTTT. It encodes CASSQERASGTGELFF.

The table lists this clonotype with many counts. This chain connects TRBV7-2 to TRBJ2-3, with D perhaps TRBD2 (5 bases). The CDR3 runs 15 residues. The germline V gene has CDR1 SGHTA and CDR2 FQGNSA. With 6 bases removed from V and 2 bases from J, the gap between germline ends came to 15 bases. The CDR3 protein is CASSEQSRDTDTQYF. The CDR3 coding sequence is TGTGCCAGCAGTGAACAGAGTCGGGACACAGATACGCAGTATTTT.

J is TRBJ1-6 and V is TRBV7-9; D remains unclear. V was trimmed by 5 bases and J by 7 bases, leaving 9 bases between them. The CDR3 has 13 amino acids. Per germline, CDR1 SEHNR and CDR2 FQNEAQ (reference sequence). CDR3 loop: CASSKGWNSPLHF. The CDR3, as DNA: TGTGCCAGCAGCAAGGGTTGGAATTCACCCCTCCACTTT. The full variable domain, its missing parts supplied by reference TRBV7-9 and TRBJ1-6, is DTGVSQNPRHKITKRGQNVTFRCDPISEHNRLYWYRQTLGQGPEFLTYFQNEAQLEKSRLLSDRFSAERPKGSFSTLEIQRTEQGDSAMYLCASSKGWNSPLHFGNGTRLTVT.

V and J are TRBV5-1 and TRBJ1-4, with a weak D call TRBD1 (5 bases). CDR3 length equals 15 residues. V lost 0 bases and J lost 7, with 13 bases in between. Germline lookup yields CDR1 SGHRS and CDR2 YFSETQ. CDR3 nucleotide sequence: TGCGCCAGCAGCTTGGAAGGGGCAGGATTTGAAAAACTGTTTTTT. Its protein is CASSLEGAGFEKLFF.